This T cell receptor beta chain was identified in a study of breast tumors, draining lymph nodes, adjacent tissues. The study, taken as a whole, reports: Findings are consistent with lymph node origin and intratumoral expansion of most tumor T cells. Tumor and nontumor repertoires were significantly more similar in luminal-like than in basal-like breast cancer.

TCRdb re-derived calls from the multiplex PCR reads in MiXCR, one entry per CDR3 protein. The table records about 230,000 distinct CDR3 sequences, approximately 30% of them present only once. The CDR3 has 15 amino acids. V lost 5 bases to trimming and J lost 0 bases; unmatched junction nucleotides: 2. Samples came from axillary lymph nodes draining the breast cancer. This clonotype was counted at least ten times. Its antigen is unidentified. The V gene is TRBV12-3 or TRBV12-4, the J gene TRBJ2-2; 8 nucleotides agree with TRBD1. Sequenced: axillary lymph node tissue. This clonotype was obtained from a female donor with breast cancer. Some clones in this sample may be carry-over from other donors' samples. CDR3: CASSRTGTNTGELFF. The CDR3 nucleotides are TGTGCCAGCAGTCGGACAGGGACGAACACCGGGGAGCTGTTTTTT.